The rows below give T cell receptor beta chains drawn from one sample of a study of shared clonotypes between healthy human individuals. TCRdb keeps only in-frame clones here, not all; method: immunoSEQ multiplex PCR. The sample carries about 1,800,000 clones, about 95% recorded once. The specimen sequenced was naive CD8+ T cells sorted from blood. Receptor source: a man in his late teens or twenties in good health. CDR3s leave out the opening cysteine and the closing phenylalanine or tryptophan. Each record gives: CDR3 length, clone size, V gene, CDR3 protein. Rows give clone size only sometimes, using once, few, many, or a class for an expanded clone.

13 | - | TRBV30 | AWDGYREGDEKLF
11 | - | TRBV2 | ASKRSSNQPQH
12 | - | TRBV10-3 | AIKGQGSSYEQY
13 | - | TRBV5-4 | ASSPGTGRTDTQY
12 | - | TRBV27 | ASSLKRIGYEQY
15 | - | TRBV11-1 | ASSSWRGDSYTDTQY
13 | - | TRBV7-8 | ASSRSLVHDNEQF
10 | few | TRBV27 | ASSLQGYEQY
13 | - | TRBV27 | ASSLSRGIRETQY
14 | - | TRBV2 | ASSDSGMPNTGELF
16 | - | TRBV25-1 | ASSHPPWREGEYNEQF
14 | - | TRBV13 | ASSAATSGSGNEQF
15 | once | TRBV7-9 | ASSLGLAGLYYNEQF
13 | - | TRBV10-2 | ASSPGTGYTGELF
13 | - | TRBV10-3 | AISEDRGRDQPQH
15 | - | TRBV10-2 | ASSDMGWDGEYNEQF
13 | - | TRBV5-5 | ASSRLGNLDEKLF
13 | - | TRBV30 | AWTSLARGDTEAF
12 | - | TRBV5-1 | ASSLEDRSYEQY
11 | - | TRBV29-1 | SVEIGRGSPLH
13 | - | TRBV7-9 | ASPDQTAGENEQF
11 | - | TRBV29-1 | SVEEGQGYEQY
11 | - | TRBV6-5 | ASCRGGQGTQY
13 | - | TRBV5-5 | ASSLGTSDGETQY
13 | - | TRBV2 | ASSEAAGSHYGYT
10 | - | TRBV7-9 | ASSSLPDTQY
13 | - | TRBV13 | ASTHSGGPYNEQF
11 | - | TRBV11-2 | ASSSTNRYEQY
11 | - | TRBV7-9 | ASSSTSYQPQH
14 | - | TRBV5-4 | ASSTTRRVSGNTIY
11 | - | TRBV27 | ASSFQASYEQY
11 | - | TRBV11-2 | ASSFETGYEQY
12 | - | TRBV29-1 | SATTGASTGELF
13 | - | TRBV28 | ASTASGGFQETQY
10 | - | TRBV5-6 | ASSWGDNEQF